This TCR beta chain emerged from a study of T cell repertoires in cytomegalovirus infection. This clonotype has only a few counts. The antigen is unknown. The V gene's germline CDR1 is DFQATT and CDR2 SNEGSKA (reference sequence). The CDR3 covers 14 residues. Trimming at V came to 3 bases and at J to 7 bases, leaving 8 bases not matched to a gene. Regarding the study as a whole: Ex vivo, HLA-C-restricted CMV-specific TCR beta clonotypes prevailed over the rest of the response.

In TCRdb, the reads were re-called with MiXCR into one record per CDR3 protein. The table shows roughly 630,000 distinct CDR3 sequences, with 20% to 25% occurring only once. The TCR originated in a human donor in good health (CMV status not recorded). Some clones in this sample may be carry-over from other donors' samples. Sequenced input: CD8+ T cells from PBMCs. The chain employs TRBV20-1 and TRBJ2-1; 8 bases match TRBD2. The CDR3 DNA sequence: TGCAGTGCTAGGGTCCGGGGGGGGAAAAATGAGCAGTTCTTC. Protein sequence: CSARVRGGKNEQFF.